This T cell receptor beta chain appears in the sequencing data of a study of tumor-infiltrating lymphocytes in primary liver carcinoma (dated by TCRdb to about 2017). The study in broad terms: Surgical resection was performed in China between 2015 and March 2016 on about 5 patients with histopathologically diagnosed primary liver carcinoma. Hepatocellular carcinoma (four) or combined HCC and intrahepatic cholangiocarcinoma (one) was present in the five patients, who were three men and two women aged 30 to 69 years. For each liver tumor, the study sampled five regions along with adjacent normal tissue and blood, and applied TCRbeta repertoire sequencing, expression microarrays and whole-exome sequencing. Technical replicate repertoires showed high reproducibility, with mean shared-clone rates roughly 0.89 and correlation coefficients above 0.98. The five patients had tumors of stage T1-T3 N0M0, with maximum diameters ranging from about 4 to 11 cm. Roughly 3.5 to 7.13 million productive TCRbeta reads were obtained per sample, and no significant difference in read depth was found between tissue types. TCRbeta repertoire sequencing covered roughly 35 specimens from 5 patients: some 25 tumor regions, 5 adjacent noncancerous liver tissues and 5 peripheral blood samples.

Blood RNA was extracted from unsorted whole blood using TRIzol reagent, and germline DNA was obtained with the DNeasy Blood & Tissue kit. Chronic HBV infection was present in the patients, and the patients were treatment-naive at sampling. About 3.6 milliliters of peripheral blood were collected into K2EDTA tubes before surgery. The research as a whole found: With just 4 or 5 patients in the study, the authors point out that the findings should be validated in a larger study. Since the samples were bulk and unsorted, there was no way to compare CD4+ and CD8+ T cell repertoires. Compared with blood, tumors had a significantly larger share of the repertoire taken up by the top 250 clones (p = 0.039). Repertoire overlap was higher between tumor regions (mean about 35%) than tumor-adjacent (approximately 17%) or tumor-blood (approximately 14%) pairs, consistent with antigen-driven expansion. Because only the TCR beta chain was sequenced and unpaired alpha chains were not captured, true repertoire diversity is likely underestimated.

Starting from about 500 ng total RNA, TCRbeta-specific cDNA was produced by reverse transcription with a constant-region primer and ProtoScript II reverse transcriptase. TCRbeta libraries were built with three nested multiplex PCR rounds, a slightly modified ARM-PCR procedure. Each of the first two PCR rounds ran for about 10 cycles and used multiplex TRBV1-TRBV30 forward primers together with a Cbeta reverse primer. A final 25-cycle PCR with Deep VentR polymerase added sample barcodes and Illumina adapters. Amplicons of 200-500 bp were gel-purified with a QIAquick gel extraction kit before sequencing. The TCRbeta amplicons were sequenced with 250-bp paired-end reads on an Illumina HiSeq 2500. In the source study's methods: Trimmomatic v0.33 was used to quality-trim the reads, and FLASH v1.2.11 was used to merge paired reads so that full CDR3 sequences could be recovered. V, D and J germline segments were assigned to the rearranged TCRbeta sequences by MiGEC v1.2.1b. VDJtools v1.0.0 computed clonotype statistics and Shannon-Wiener diversity indices. To reduce sampling bias, subsequent analyses other than the diversity analysis used only the 250 most abundant clonotypes in each sample. TCRdb reprocessing: public reads trimmed at Q25 with fastp, clones called with MiXCR, in-frame beta chains kept. Every CDR3 protein is listed once, alongside the most common genes and DNA of its rows. It is TCRdb's table, rather than the study itself, that gives the V and J calls and clone size. This sample gives 300,000 to 350,000 distinct CDR3 sequences in total; roughly 61% of them show up just once. The ten largest clones represent roughly 6% of the sample.

This clonotype was seen ten or more times. Its antigen is currently not known. The input lacks base qualities; no much larger clone sits a single base away. From cysteine to phenylalanine, the CDR3 is 13 amino acids long. This entry keeps only the CDR3 DNA: 39 bases, framed from base 1. From V the trimming removes 8 bases and from J it removes 4 bases, while the gene matches leave 2 bases of the junction unaccounted for. CDR1 and CDR2, looked up from the germline V gene, are MNHNS and SASEGT. The material sequenced was peripheral blood. The source of this sequence is a man aged 35 to 55 with primary liver carcinoma and hepatitis B virus infection. The rearranged segments are TRBV6-1 and TRBJ2-5; TRBD2 aligns with 12 central bases. CDR3 protein: CASGLAGLETQYF. In nucleotides, the sequence is TGTGCCAGCGGACTAGCGGGATTAGAGACCCAGTACTTC.